This entry lists 18 T cell receptor beta chains sequenced from one sample in a study of blood T cell repertoires in COVID-19. Profiled with immunoSEQ multiplex PCR; TCRdb holds only in-frame clones, not every one. Of 90,000 to 120,000 clones in the sample, about 90% were seen once. Material for sequencing was peripheral blood. Receptors were obtained from a man aged 35 to 55 with active or convalescent COVID-19.

The chain recombines TRBV2 with TRBJ1-2; 8 bases map to TRBD1. The junction had 10 bases not matched to a gene; V was cut back by 10 bases and J by 6 bases. Per the germline V gene, CDR1 is SNHLY and CDR2 is FYNNEI. This CDR3 has 13 residues. The CDR3 here is CATRDRTVHGYTF. The CDR3 DNA reads TGTGCCACCCGGGACAGGACGGTGCATGGCTACACCTTC. Supplemented by reference TRBV2 and TRBJ1-2, the full variable domain reads EPEVTQTPSHQVTQMGQEVILRCVPISNHLYFYWYRQILGQKVEFLVSFYNNEISEKSEIFDDQFSVERPDGSNFTLKIRSTKLEDSAMYFCATRDRTVHGYTFGSGTRLTVV.

This clone was picked up one time. The chain combines TRBV7-2 with TRBJ2-1; no clear D. The CDR3 loop spans 17 amino acids. Germline values: CDR1 SGHTA, CDR2 FQGNSA. Trimming cost V 0 bases and J 1 base, with 13 bases left between them. In DNA form, the CDR3 reads TGTGCCAGCAGCTTAGCGGGCCTATCATATTCCTACAATGAGCAGTTCTTC. Amino acids: CASSLAGLSYSYNEQFF.

J is TRBJ1-1 and V is TRBV19; perhaps TRBD1 as D (5 bases). Looked up from germline, CDR1 is LNHDA and CDR2 is SQIVND (reference sequence). This CDR3 spans 14 amino acids. Trimming took off 9 bases at V and 0 bases at J, with 14 bases between the two ends. Here the CDR3 reads CASQLGPMNTEAFF. The CDR3 coding sequence is TGTGCCAGCCAACTGGGGCCCATGAACACTGAAGCTTTCTTT.

This sequence joins TRBV27 and TRBJ1-5, with a weak D call TRBD1 (5 bases). Germline assignment: CDR1 MNHEY and CDR2 SMNVEV (reference sequence). Trimming stripped 8 bases from V and 4 bases from J, with 12 bases between. CDR3 length: 13 amino acids. CDR3 sequence reads: CASGTGGNQPQHF. In DNA, the CDR3 is TGTGCCAGCGGTACAGGAGGGAATCAGCCCCAGCATTTT.

V gene TRBV27 combines with J gene TRBJ1-5; no reliable D call. The CDR3 sequence is 16 residues long. Trimming pared 6 bases from V and 2 bases from J, leaving 17 bases between. The germline CDR1 and CDR2 sequences are MNHEY and SMNVEV (reference sequence). The CDR3 here is CASSLRGGFGNQPQHF. CDR3 nucleotides: TGTGCCAGCAGCTTGCGCGGCGGATTCGGCAATCAGCCCCAGCATTTT.

The J gene is TRBJ2-7, the V gene TRBV18; 8 bases are a match to TRBD1. The CDR3 consists of 15 residues. Trimming at V came to 1 base and at J to 6 bases, leaving 8 bases not matched to a gene. Germline-derived CDR1 and CDR2 are KGHSH and LQKENI. The CDR3 DNA reads TGTGCCAGCTCACCACAACAAAACACAGGGGGCGAGCAGTACTTC. Amino acids: CASSPQQNTGGEQYF.

CDR3 amino acids: CASRSYRGENTGELFF. For the CDR3, the DNA is TGTGCCAGCAGGAGTTACAGGGGCGAGAACACCGGGGAGCTGTTTTTT. The chain recombines TRBV11-2 with TRBJ2-2, with 7 bases lining up with TRBD1. V shed 6 bases, J shed 1 base, and the junction held 8 bases outside the gene matches. CDR3 length: 16 residues. Germline V gives CDR1 SGHAT, CDR2 FQNNGV.

The gene calls are TRBV10-3 and TRBJ2-7; a weak D match, TRBD1 (6 bases). The germline CDR1 and CDR2 sequences are ENHRY and SYGVKD. V was pared by 10 bases and J by 3 bases, with 19 bases between. CDR3 length: 14 amino acids. For the CDR3, the DNA is TGTGCCACCCTTAACCCGGGACAATACTACGAGCAGTACTTC. This sequence encodes CATLNPGQYYEQYF.

V usage is TRBV9 and J usage is TRBJ1-4; maybe TRBD1 (5 bases). The V gene's germline CDR1 is SGDLS and CDR2 YYNGEE. This CDR3 has 13 amino acids. Between the trimmed V and J ends, which lost 7 bases and 1 base, there was a span of 8 bases. The CDR3 reads CASGGGTNEKLFF. The CDR3 coding sequence is TGTGCCAGCGGGGGAGGAACTAATGAAAAACTGTTTTTT.

The chain employs TRBV24-1 and TRBJ2-1, with D unresolved. Germline CDR1 is KGHDR and CDR2 is SFDVKD. V dropped 4 bases and J dropped 10 bases, with 7 bases sitting between them. The CDR3 loop spans 11 amino acids. Here the CDR3 DNA reads TGTGCCACCAGTGACCCCGTGGAGCAGTTCTTC. Amino acid sequence: CATSDPVEQFF.

The chain is built from TRBV18 and TRBJ1-1; 7 nucleotides agree with TRBD1. The CDR3 covers 12 residues. CDR1 and CDR2 from the germline V gene are KGHSH and LQKENI. V gave up 5 bases and J gave up 9 bases; unmatched junction bases: 6. The CDR3 nucleotides read TGTGCCAGCTCAGTACCGGGACAGCAAGCTTTCTTT. This codes for CASSVPGQQAFF.

The chain joins TRBV9 to TRBJ1-3, with 9 bases lining up with TRBD1. Germline CDR1 SGDLS, CDR2 YYNGEE. This CDR3 is built from 15 residues. V shed 4 bases and J 4 bases; nucleotides not matched to a gene: 6. The CDR3 region has the DNA TGTGCCAGCAGCCCCGGGACAGGGAAAGGAAACACCATATATTTT. Its protein is CASSPGTGKGNTIYF.

This chain connects TRBV6-2 or TRBV6-3 to TRBJ2-1; the match to TRBD1 covers 7 bases. CDR3 length: 15 residues. V lost 6 bases to trimming and J lost 13 bases; unmatched junction nucleotides: 18. Germline CDR1 is MNHEY and CDR2 is SVGEGT. Written as DNA, the CDR3 is TGTGCCAGCAGCTCAATCGGGACAGCGAATCCTACACAGTTCTTC. It encodes CASSSIGTANPTQFF.

The sample holds a few counts of this clone. V usage is TRBV5-1 and J usage is TRBJ1-1; tentative D call: TRBD1 (6 bases). This CDR3 has 15 residues. Germline values: CDR1 SGHRS, CDR2 YFSETQ. V lost 5 bases and J 7 bases, leaving 21 bases between the germline ends. This CDR3 reads CASRPDPGHDREAFF. DNA of the CDR3: TGCGCCAGCAGGCCCGACCCGGGACACGACCGTGAAGCTTTCTTT.

This clone appeared once. The junction shows a germline mismatch at one end, possibly a read error. The rearrangement uses TRBV28 and TRBJ1-1; TRBD1 is a possible D gene (5 bases). The CDR3 is made up of 12 amino acids. The V gene's germline CDR1 is MDHEN and CDR2 SYDVKM. CDR3 sequence: CAGREGNTEAFF. The CDR3, as DNA: TGTGCCGGCAGGGAGGGGAACACTGAAGCTTTCTTT.

Only one count was recorded for this clone. The rearrangement links TRBV7-2 to TRBJ1-6, with D maybe TRBD1 (5 bases). Between the trimmed V and J ends, which lost 5 bases and 9 bases, there was a span of 17 bases. Germline V lookup: CDR1 SGHTA, CDR2 FQGNSA. This CDR3 is 15 amino acids long. This CDR3 is CASSPLGGLGSPLHF. The CDR3 DNA reads as TGTGCCAGCAGCCCCTTGGGGGGGTTGGGTTCACCCCTCCACTTT.

The rearrangement links TRBV30 to TRBJ2-3, with 7 positions matching TRBD2. The CDR3 sequence is 13 residues long. Germline V gives CDR1 GTSNPN, CDR2 SVGIG (reference sequence). The V gene end was trimmed by 5 bases and the J gene end by 1 base; junction bases not matched to a gene: 3. The CDR3 is CAWREVGTDTQYF. CDR3 in DNA: TGTGCCTGGCGGGAGGTGGGCACAGATACGCAGTATTTT.

The chain uses TRBV7-9 and TRBJ2-1; TRBD2 matches at 12 bases. CDR3 length equals 14 residues. Germline V CDR1 and CDR2: SEHNR, FQNEAQ (reference sequence). The V segment lost 5 bases and the J segment 7 bases; nucleotides outside the gene matches: 3. This CDR3 reads CASSEGLAGNEQFF. The CDR3 DNA sequence: TGTGCCAGCAGCGAAGGACTAGCGGGGAATGAGCAGTTCTTC.